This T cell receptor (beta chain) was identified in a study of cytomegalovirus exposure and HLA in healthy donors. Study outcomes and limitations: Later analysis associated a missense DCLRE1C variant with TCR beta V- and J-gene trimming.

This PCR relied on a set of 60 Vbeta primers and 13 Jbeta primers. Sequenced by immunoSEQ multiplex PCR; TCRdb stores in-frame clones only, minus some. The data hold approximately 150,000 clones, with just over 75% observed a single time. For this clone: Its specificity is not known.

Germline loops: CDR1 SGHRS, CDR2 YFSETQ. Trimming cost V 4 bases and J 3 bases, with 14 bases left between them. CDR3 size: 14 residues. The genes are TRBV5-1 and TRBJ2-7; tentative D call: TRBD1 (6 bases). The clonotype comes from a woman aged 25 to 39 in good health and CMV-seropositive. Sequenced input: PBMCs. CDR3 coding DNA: TGCGCCAGCAGCATCGGGGCAGGGGACTACGAGCAGTACTTC. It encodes CASSIGAGDYEQYF.